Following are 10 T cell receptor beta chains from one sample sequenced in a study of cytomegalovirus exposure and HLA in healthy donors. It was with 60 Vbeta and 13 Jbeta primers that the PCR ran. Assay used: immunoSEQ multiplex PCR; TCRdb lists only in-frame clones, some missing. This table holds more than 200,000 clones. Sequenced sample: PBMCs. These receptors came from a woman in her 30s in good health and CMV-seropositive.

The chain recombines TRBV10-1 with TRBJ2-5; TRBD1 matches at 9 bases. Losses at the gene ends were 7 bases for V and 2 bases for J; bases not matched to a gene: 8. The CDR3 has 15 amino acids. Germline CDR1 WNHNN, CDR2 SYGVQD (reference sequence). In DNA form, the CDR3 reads TGCGCCAGCACCGCAGGAGACAGGGGGCAAGAGACCCAGTACTTC. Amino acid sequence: CASTAGDRGQETQYF.

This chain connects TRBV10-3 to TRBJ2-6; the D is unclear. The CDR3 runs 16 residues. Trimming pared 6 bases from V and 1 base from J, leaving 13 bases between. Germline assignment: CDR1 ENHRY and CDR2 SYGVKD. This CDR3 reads CAISYPSASGANVLTF. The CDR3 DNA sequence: TGTGCCATCAGCTATCCCTCCGCATCTGGGGCCAACGTCCTGACTTTC.

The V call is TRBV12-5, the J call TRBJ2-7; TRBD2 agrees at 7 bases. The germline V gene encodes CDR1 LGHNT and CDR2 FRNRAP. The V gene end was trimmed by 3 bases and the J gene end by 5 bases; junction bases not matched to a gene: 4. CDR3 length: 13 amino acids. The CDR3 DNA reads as TGTGCTAGTGGTTTCCCTAGCGGCCACGAGCAGTACTTC. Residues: CASGFPSGHEQYF.

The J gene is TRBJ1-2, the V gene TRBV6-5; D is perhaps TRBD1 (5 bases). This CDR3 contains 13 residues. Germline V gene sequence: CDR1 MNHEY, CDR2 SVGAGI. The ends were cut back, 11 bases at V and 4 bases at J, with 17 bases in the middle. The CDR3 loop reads CASGRAAGYGYTF. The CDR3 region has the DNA TGTGCCTCAGGCAGGGCCGCAGGCTATGGCTACACCTTC.

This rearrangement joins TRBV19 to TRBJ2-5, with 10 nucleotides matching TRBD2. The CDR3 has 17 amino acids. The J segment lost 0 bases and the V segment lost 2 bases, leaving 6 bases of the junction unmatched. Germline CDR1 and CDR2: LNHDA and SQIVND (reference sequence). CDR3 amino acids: CASSILAGEMYQETQYF. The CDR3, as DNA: TGTGCCAGTAGTATACTAGCGGGGGAGATGTACCAAGAGACCCAGTACTTC.

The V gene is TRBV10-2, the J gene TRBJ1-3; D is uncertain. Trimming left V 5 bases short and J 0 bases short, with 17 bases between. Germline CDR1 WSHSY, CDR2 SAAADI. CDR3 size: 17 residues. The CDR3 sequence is CASSSPRGGFSGNTIYF. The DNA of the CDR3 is TGCGCCAGCAGTTCCCCCCGTGGAGGGTTCTCTGGAAACACCATATATTTT.

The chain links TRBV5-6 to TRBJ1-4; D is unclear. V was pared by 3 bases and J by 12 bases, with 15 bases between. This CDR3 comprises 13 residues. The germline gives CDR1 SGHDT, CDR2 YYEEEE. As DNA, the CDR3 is TGTGCCAGCAGCTCCGGAGACGTCCTGGAACTGTTTTTT. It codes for CASSSGDVLELFF.

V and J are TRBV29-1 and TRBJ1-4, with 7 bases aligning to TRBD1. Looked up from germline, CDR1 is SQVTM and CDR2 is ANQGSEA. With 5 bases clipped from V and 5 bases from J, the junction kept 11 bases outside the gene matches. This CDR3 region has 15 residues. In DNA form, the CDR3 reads TGCAGCGTTCGTGAGTCCGGGACAGTCAATGAAAAACTGTTTTTT. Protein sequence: CSVRESGTVNEKLFF.

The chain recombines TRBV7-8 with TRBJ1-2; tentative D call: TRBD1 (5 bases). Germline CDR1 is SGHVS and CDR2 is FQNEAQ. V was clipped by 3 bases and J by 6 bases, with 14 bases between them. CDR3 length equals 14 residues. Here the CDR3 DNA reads TGTGCCAGCAGCTTGACTCAGGGAATCCATGGCTACACCTTC. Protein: CASSLTQGIHGYTF.

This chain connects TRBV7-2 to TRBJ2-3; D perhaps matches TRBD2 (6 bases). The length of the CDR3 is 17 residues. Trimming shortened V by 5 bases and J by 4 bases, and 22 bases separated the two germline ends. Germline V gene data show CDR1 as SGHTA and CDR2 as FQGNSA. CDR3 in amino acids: CASSGPIWREGADTQYF. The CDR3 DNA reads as TGTGCCAGCAGCGGGCCTATTTGGCGGGAAGGGGCAGATACGCAGTATTTT.